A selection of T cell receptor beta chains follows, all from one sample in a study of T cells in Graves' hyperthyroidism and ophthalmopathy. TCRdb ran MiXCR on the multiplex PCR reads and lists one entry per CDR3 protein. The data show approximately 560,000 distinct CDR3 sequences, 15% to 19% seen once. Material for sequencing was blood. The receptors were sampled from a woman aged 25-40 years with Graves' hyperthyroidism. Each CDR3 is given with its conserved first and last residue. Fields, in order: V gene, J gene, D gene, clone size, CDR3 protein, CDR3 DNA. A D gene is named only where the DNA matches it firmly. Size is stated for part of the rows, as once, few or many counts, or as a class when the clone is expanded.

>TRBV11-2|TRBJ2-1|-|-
CASSLYIEGRSNEQFF
TGTGCCAGCAGCTTATACATTGAGGGGCGCAGTAATGAGCAGTTCTTC
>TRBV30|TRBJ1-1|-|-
CAWSVVHMNTEAFF
TGTGCCTGGAGTGTGGTACATATGAACACTGAAGCTTTCTTT
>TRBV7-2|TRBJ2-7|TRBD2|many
CASSPRVARLAGSYEQYF
TGTGCCAGCAGCCCACGCGTAGCTCGACTAGCGGGATCCTACGAGCAGTACTTC
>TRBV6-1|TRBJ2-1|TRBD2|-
CASAKRDQINEQFF
TGTGCCAGCGCAAAGCGGGACCAGATCAATGAGCAGTTCTTC
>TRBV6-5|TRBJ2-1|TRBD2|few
CASSYSMSGGDNEQFF
TGTGCCAGCAGTTACTCGATGTCGGGGGGGGACAATGAGCAGTTCTTC
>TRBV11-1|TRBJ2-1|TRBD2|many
CASSLGASGRNEQFF
TGTGCCAGCAGCTTAGGGGCTAGCGGGAGAAATGAGCAGTTCTTC
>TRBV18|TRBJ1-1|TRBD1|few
CASSPDRGSGMNTEAFF
TGTGCCAGCTCACCAGACAGGGGAAGCGGGATGAACACTGAAGCTTTCTTT
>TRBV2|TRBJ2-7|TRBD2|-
CASTGGLAGGSSYEQYF
TGTGCCAGCACCGGTGGACTAGCGGGAGGGAGCTCCTACGAGCAGTACTTC
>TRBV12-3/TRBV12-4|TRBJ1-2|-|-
CASSARTVGYTF
TGTGCCAGCAGTGCTAGGACAGTTGGCTACACCTTC
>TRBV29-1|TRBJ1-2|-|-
CSALVGTTVPYGYTF
TGCAGCGCCCTCGTGGGGACGACAGTACCCTATGGCTACACCTTC
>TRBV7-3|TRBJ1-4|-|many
CASSLNGEHNEKLFF
TGTGCCAGCAGCTTAAATGGGGAGCATAATGAAAAACTGTTTTTT
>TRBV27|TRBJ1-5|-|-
CASSLRGGNQPQHF
TGTGCCAGCAGTTTACGGGGGGGCAATCAGCCCCAGCATTTT
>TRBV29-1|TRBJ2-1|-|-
CSVDQRSSHSYNEQFF
TGCAGCGTTGACCAGCGGAGCTCTCACTCCTACAATGAGCAGTTCTTC
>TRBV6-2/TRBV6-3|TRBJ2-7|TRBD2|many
CASSRGLAGAYEQYF
TGTGCCAGCAGTAGAGGACTAGCGGGAGCCTACGAGCAGTACTTC
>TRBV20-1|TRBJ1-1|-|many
CSASTAFYTEAFF
TGCAGTGCTAGTACAGCGTTTTACACTGAAGCTTTCTTT
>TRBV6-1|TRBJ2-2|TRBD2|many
CASSALAGDTGELFF
TGTGCCAGCAGTGCGCTAGCGGGAGACACCGGGGAGCTGTTTTTT
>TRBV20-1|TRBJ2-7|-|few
CSASGFAEAYEQYF
TGCAGTGCTAGCGGTTTTGCAGAAGCCTACGAGCAGTACTTC
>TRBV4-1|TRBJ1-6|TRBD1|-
CASSRRRDSNSPLHF
TGCGCCAGCAGCCGACGAAGGGACAGTAATTCACCCCTCCACTTT
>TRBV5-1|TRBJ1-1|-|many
CASSAVRGGNTEAFF
TGCGCCAGCAGCGCGGTGAGAGGGGGGAATACTGAAGCTTTCTTT
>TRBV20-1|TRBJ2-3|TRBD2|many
CSALTSGGADTQYF
TGCAGTGCTCTGACTAGCGGGGGAGCAGATACGCAGTATTTT
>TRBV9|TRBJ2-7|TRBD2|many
CASSDGRAYEQYF
TGTGCCAGCAGCGACGGGAGGGCCTACGAGCAGTACTTC
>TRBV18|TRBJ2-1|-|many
CASSSGQGNEQFF
TGTGCCAGCTCATCGGGGCAGGGGAATGAGCAGTTCTTC
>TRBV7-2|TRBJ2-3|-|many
CASSSDGKGTDTQYF
TGTGCCAGCAGCTCCGACGGGAAGGGCACAGATACGCAGTATTTT
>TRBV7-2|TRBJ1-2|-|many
CASSRPGRMKDGYTF
TGTGCCAGCAGCCGACCCGGGAGAATGAAGGATGGCTACACCTTC
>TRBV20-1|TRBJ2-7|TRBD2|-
CSARGSPSGRSDPYEQYF
TGCAGTGCTAGAGGATCCCCTAGCGGGAGGTCTGATCCCTACGAGCAGTACTTC
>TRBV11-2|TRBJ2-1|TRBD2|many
CASSGRSSVLAGGPNRNNEQFF
TGTGCCAGCAGCGGAAGGTCGTCGGTACTAGCGGGAGGGCCCAACCGCAACAATGAGCAGTTCTTC
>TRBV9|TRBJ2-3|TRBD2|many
CASSASGSTGDTQYF
TGTGCCAGCAGCGCTAGCGGGAGTACTGGAGATACGCAGTATTTT
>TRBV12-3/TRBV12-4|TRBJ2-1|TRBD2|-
CASSPLRAGEGEQFF
TGTGCCAGCAGTCCGCTGCGAGCGGGAGAGGGTGAGCAGTTCTTC
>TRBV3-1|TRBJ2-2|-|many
CASSPSDLNTGELFF
TGTGCCAGCAGCCCCTCCGACTTGAACACCGGGGAGCTGTTTTTT
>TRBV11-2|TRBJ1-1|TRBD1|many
CASSSKDRGRTEAFF
TGTGCCAGCAGCTCCAAAGACAGGGGTCGTACTGAAGCTTTCTTT
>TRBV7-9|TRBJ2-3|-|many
CASSRPLDTQYF
TGTGCCAGCAGCCGTCCGTTAGATACGCAGTATTTT
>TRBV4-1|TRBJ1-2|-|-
CASSQVGRSNYGYTF
TGCGCCAGCAGCCAAGTTGGTCGTAGTAACTATGGCTACACCTTC
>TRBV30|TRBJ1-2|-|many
CAWSPGNYGYTF
TGTGCCTGGAGTCCAGGGAATTATGGCTACACCTTC
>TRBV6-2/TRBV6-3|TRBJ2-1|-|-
CATDGDYNEQFF
TGTGCCACTGATGGGGATTACAATGAGCAGTTCTTC
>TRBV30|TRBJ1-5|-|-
CAWSGGETRPHQPQHF
TGTGCCTGGAGTGGAGGCGAGACGAGGCCTCATCAGCCCCAGCATTTT
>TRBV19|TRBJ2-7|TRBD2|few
CASHFGLAGRRYEQYF
TGTGCCAGCCATTTTGGACTAGCGGGACGACGCTACGAGCAGTACTTC
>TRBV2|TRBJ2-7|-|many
CASSLNPDYEQYF
TGTGCCAGCAGTCTGAATCCCGACTACGAGCAGTACTTC
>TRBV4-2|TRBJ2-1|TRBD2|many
CASSSGSGSSYNEQFF
TGTGCCAGCAGCTCTGGTAGCGGGAGCTCCTACAATGAGCAGTTCTTC
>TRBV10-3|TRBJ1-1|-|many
CAINSGAYTEAFF
TGTGCCATCAACTCGGGGGCATACACTGAAGCTTTCTTT
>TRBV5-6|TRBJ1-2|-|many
CASSPTAFYGYTF
TGTGCCAGCAGCCCGACAGCTTTCTATGGCTACACCTTC
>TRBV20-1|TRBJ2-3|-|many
CSARVRGPEDTQYF
TGCAGTGCTAGAGTAAGGGGACCCGAAGATACGCAGTATTTT
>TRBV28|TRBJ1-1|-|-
CASSFGVADGGEAFF
TGTGCCAGCAGTTTTGGTGTGGCGGACGGAGGTGAAGCTTTCTTT
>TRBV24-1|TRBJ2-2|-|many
CATSAAQGTGGSNTGELFF
TGTGCCACCAGTGCCGCACAGGGTACCGGGGGATCGAACACCGGGGAGCTGTTTTTT
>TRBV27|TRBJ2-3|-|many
CASSFFRSSADTQYF
TGTGCCAGCAGTTTTTTCAGGTCCAGTGCAGATACGCAGTATTTT
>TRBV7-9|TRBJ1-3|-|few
CASSRDTRGRINTIYF
TGTGCCAGCAGCCGAGATACCAGGGGTCGGATAAACACCATATATTTT
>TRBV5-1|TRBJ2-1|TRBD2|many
CASNPVAGHSYNEQFF
TGCGCCAGCAACCCAGTAGCGGGGCACTCCTACAATGAGCAGTTCTTC
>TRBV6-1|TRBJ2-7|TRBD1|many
CASSPPGQGMYEQYF
TGTGCCAGCAGTCCGCCGGGACAGGGAATGTACGAGCAGTACTTC
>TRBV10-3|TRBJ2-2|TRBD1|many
CATQGVLTGELFF
TGTGCCACCCAGGGGGTGTTGACCGGGGAGCTGTTTTTT
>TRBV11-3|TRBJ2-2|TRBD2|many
CASSFGTSAGELFF
TGTGCCAGCAGCTTCGGGACTAGCGCCGGGGAGCTGTTTTTT